These T cell receptor beta chains were read from a single sample in a study of early stage breast cancer tumors. Generated by immunoSEQ multiplex PCR, the TCRdb table keeps only in-frame clones and is missing some. The repertoire holds 6,300 or so clones, with around 69% as singletons. Sequenced: normal breast tissue next to the tumor. The source is a person aged 35-50 years with breast cancer. The CDR3 runs from the conserved cysteine through the conserved F or W. D genes are given only for firm matches. Where a row states a size, it is once, few, many or the class of an expanded clone; other rows omit it.

>few|TRBJ1-1|-|TRBV4-1
TGCGCCAGCAGCCAAGTACCCCCAGGGAGGAACACTGAAGCTTTCTTT
CASSQVPPGRNTEAFF
>-|TRBJ2-3|TRBD1|TRBV5-4
TGTGCCAGCAGGCGGACAGGGGGCACAGATACGCAGTATTTT
CASRRTGGTDTQYF
>few|TRBJ2-2|TRBD2|TRBV29-1
TGCAGCGTGCGGGATAGCGGGAGGGATACCGGGGAGCTGTTTTTT
CSVRDSGRDTGELFF
>-|TRBJ1-2|-|TRBV6-6
TGTGCCACTGGAGACAGGAACTATGGCTACACCTTC
CATGDRNYGYTF
>few|TRBJ1-1|-|TRBV2
TGTGCCATCAAGGGGGAAAGGGCTACTGAAGCTTTCTTT
CAIKGERATEAFF
>once|TRBJ2-1|-|TRBV20-1
TGCAGTGCTGGCTCCTACAATGAGCAGTTCTTC
CSAGSYNEQFF
>-|TRBJ2-3|-|TRBV6-4
TGTGCCAGCAGTGACAACGGTGCGTCAGATACGCAGTATTTT
CASSDNGASDTQYF
>few|TRBJ2-5|TRBD1|TRBV19
TGTGCCAGTAGGGAGACAGGGGGTCCTTTCAGGGAGACCCAGTACTTC
CASRETGGPFRETQYF
>-|TRBJ1-4|TRBD1|TRBV19
TGTGCCAGTGTTAAGGGACAGGGGAATGAAAAACTGTTTTTT
CASVKGQGNEKLFF
>-|TRBJ2-7|-|TRBV18
TGTGCCAGCTCACCACCGGTTGCAGGGTACGAGCAGTACTTC
CASSPPVAGYEQYF
>once|TRBJ2-5|-|TRBV11-2
TGTGCCAGCAGCTTAGGGGAGACCCAGTACTTC
CASSLGETQYF
>-|TRBJ2-1|-|TRBV7-2
TGTGCCAGCAGCTTAGATCTGACGTCAGAGCAGTTCTTC
CASSLDLTSEQFF
>-|TRBJ2-3|TRBD2|TRBV5-1
TGCGCCAGCAGCCTGACGGGCGGGAGAGTACCAGATACGCAGTATTTT
CASSLTGGRVPDTQYF
>-|TRBJ1-1|-|TRBV5-4
TGTGCCAGCAGCTTGGATCCGGGGGCGTTCGCTGAAGCTTTCTTT
CASSLDPGAFAEAFF
>few|TRBJ2-1|-|TRBV7-9
TGTGCCAGCAGCTTATCTCGGGGTTGGGGTGAGCAGTTCTTC
CASSLSRGWGEQFF
>-|TRBJ2-5|-|TRBV29-1
TGCAGCGTTGAGTGGGGAGACCAAGAGACCCAGTACTTC
CSVEWGDQETQYF
>-|TRBJ2-1|TRBD2|TRBV6-4
TGTGCCAGCAGTGTCTTAGCGGGAGAACCCTACAATGAGCAGTTCTTC
CASSVLAGEPYNEQFF
>-|TRBJ2-6|-|TRBV1
TGCACCAGCAGGAATCTTGCACAAAGTCGGGCCAACGTCCTGACTTTC
CTSRNLAQSRANVLTF
>once|TRBJ2-2|-|TRBV2
TGTGCCAGAGAAAGGGCGAACACCGGGGAGCTGTTTTTT
CARERANTGELFF
>-|TRBJ1-1|-|TRBV30
TGTGCCTGGAGTCGGACGGAGAACACTGAAGCTTTCTTT
CAWSRTENTEAFF
>-|TRBJ1-2|-|TRBV2
TGTGCCAGCAAAATGACAGTGGGCTATGGCTACACCTTC
CASKMTVGYGYTF
>-|TRBJ1-3|TRBD1|TRBV7-2
TGTGCCAGCAGCTCACAGACAGGGTTGGATGGTAACACCATATATTTT
CASSSQTGLDGNTIYF
>few|TRBJ2-7|TRBD1|TRBV6-1
TGTGCCAGCAGTGTCTCCGGGACAGGGCCTGACGAGCAGTACTTC
CASSVSGTGPDEQYF
>-|TRBJ2-3|TRBD2|TRBV28
TGTGCCAGCAGGGAACCAGCGGGAGCGACAGATACGCAGTATTTT
CASREPAGATDTQYF
>-|TRBJ2-7|-|TRBV5-1
TGCGCCAGCAGCCCTACTAGTTACCCCTACGAGCAGTACTTC
CASSPTSYPYEQYF
>-|TRBJ2-7|TRBD2|TRBV5-5
TGTGCCAGCAGCTTGGCACTAGCGGCCTCCTACGAGCAGTACTTC
CASSLALAASYEQYF
>-|TRBJ2-7|-|TRBV30
TGTGCCTGGAGTCCCGGGACGTACGAGCAGTACTTC
CAWSPGTYEQYF
>medium-sized|TRBJ2-7|-|TRBV13
TGTGCCAGTACTTCCCGGACAGCACACTACGAGCAGTACTTC
CASTSRTAHYEQYF